The TCR beta chain described here comes from a study of CD4+ T cells in melanoma. This clone was picked up one time. Sequenced by immunoSEQ multiplex PCR; TCRdb stores in-frame clones only, minus some. Of 13,000 to 15,000 clones listed, roughly three quarters are singletons. CDR1 is LNHDA, CDR2 SQIVND, per germline (reference sequence). The CDR3 is made up of 14 amino acids. V was clipped by 5 bases and J by 3 bases, with 12 bases between them. Sequenced: cells from a culture (not recorded whether cultured in vitro). The receptor's source is a human donor with melanoma. V usage is TRBV19 and J usage is TRBJ2-3; D gene unclear. The chain's CDR3 is CASSPSQRTDTQYF. The CDR3 coding sequence is TGTGCCAGTAGTCCGAGTCAACGAACAGATACGCAGTATTTT.